One and the same sample provided the 22 T cell receptor beta chains below, sequenced in a study of shared clonotypes between healthy human individuals (dated by TCRdb to 2020 to 2022). Library prep was done by the immunoSEQ multiplex PCR assay. Sourced from immuneACCESS, this table was stored by TCRdb with only in-frame sequences that have V and J called. A share of the clones is absent; for the studies checked, an unresolved V gene accounts for under half, and the remainder has no known explanation. In all, the sample holds fewer than 3 million clones, and about nine tenths of those were seen once. 0.3% to 0.45% of the sample is held by the ten biggest clonotypes. Sequencing input: naive CD4+ T cells from PBMCs. Per the publication, the cell subset or site label means: CD45RA+ positively selected. These receptors all stem from a young man in good health. Some clones in this sample may be carry-over from other donors' samples.

This clone was counted between two and nine times. The chain carries TRBV25-1 and TRBJ1-4, with D unclear. V lost 3 bases, J lost 2 bases, and 4 bases lay in between. The length of the CDR3 is 13 residues. Per the germline V gene, CDR1 is MGHDK and CDR2 is SYGVNS. This chain's CDR3 is CASSDWTNEKLFF. CDR3 coding DNA: TGTGCCAGCAGTGATTGGACTAATGAAAAACTGTTTTTT.

On this clone: Within the sample, other DNA sequences also encode this same CDR3. The rearrangement uses TRBV10-3 and TRBJ1-5; no definite D call. V lost 3 bases to trimming and J lost 6 bases, with 18 bases between them. CDR1 is ENHRY, CDR2 SYGVKD, per germline. The CDR3 totals 16 residues. The CDR3 here is CAISEQPSRPVQPQHF. CDR3 nucleotides: TGTGCCATCAGTGAACAACCCAGCCGTCCTGTTCAGCCCCAGCATTTT.

As concerns this clone: In the same sample, other DNA sequences code for this CDR3. This sequence joins TRBV7-6 and TRBJ2-2; TRBD1 aligns across 8 bases. From germline, CDR1 is SGHVS and CDR2 FNYEAQ. CDR3 length: 15 amino acids. V gave up 5 bases and J gave up 2 bases; unmatched junction bases: 4. CDR3 in DNA: TGTGCCAGCAGCCCGGACAGGGTAAACACCGGGGAGCTGTTTTTT. This codes for CASSPDRVNTGELFF. The complete variable domain, with remaining parts taken from reference TRBV7-6 and TRBJ2-2, reads GAGVSQSPRYKVTKRGQDVALRCDPISGHVSLYWYRQALGQGPEFLTYFNYEAQQDKSGLPNDRFSAERPEGSISTLTIQRTEQRDSAMYRCASSPDRVNTGELFFGEGSRLTVL.

The chain employs TRBV6-6 and TRBJ2-2, with 7 bases fitting TRBD2. The CDR3 is 16 amino acids. Germline values: CDR1 MNHNY, CDR2 SVGAGI (reference sequence). V was clipped by 0 bases and J by 7 bases; unmatched bases: 8. CDR3 amino acids: CASSYSTEGGDGELFF. The DNA for the CDR3 is TGTGCCAGCAGTTACTCGACGGAGGGAGGGGACGGGGAGCTGTTTTTT.

The chain has TRBV5-6 and TRBJ1-2; D call uncertain. Germline V lookup: CDR1 SGHDT, CDR2 YYEEEE. The CDR3 contains 13 residues. Trimming stripped 4 bases from V and 7 bases from J, with 14 bases between. The CDR3 coding sequence is TGTGCCAGCAGCCCGGCCCCTAGAACTGGCTACACCTTC. This gives the protein CASSPAPRTGYTF.

This clone has a single count. The V call is TRBV6-1, the J call TRBJ2-4, with 8 positions matching TRBD1. The germline V gene encodes CDR1 MNHNS and CDR2 SASEGT. Germline trimming cut 6 bases from V and 4 bases from J; bases unmatched to any gene: 2. This CDR3 is 13 amino acids long. CDR3 in DNA: TGTGCCAGCAGATGGACAGGGAAAAACATTCAGTACTTC. Protein product: CASRWTGKNIQYF.

The chain uses TRBV4-2 and TRBJ2-1; TRBD2 agrees at 10 bases. V shed 4 bases, J shed 3 bases, and the junction held 3 bases outside the gene matches. Germline V gives CDR1 LGHNA, CDR2 YNFKEQ. The CDR3 spans 15 residues. CDR3 region: CASSPSGRDYNEQFF. CDR3 bases: TGTGCCAGCAGCCCCAGCGGGAGGGACTACAATGAGCAGTTCTTC.

The rearrangement uses TRBV7-3 and TRBJ2-7; a possible D gene is TRBD2 (6 bases). Trimming pared 1 base from V and 3 bases from J, leaving 13 bases between. CDR3 size: 15 residues. The V gene's germline CDR1 is SGHTA and CDR2 FQGTGA. CDR3 bases: TGTGCCAGCAGCTTAAACGGCGGTAGCGGCTACGAGCAGTACTTC. It is translated as CASSLNGGSGYEQYF. The whole variable domain, filled in from reference TRBV7-3 and TRBJ2-7, reads GAGVSQTPSNKVTEKGKYVELRCDPISGHTALYWYRQSLGQGPEFLIYFQGTGAADDSGLPNDRFFAVRPEGSVSTLKIQRTERGDSAVYLCASSLNGGSGYEQYFGPGTRLTVT.

The rearrangement uses TRBV5-1 and TRBJ1-5, with D possibly TRBD1 on 5 matching bases. Trimming pared 4 bases from V and 5 bases from J, leaving 10 bases between. From germline, CDR1 is SGHRS and CDR2 YFSETQ. This CDR3 has 13 residues. The CDR3 reads CASSAGGDQPQHF. CDR3 DNA: TGCGCCAGCAGCGCCGGGGGGGATCAGCCCCAGCATTTT.

DNA for the CDR3: TGTGCCTGGAGTAAGGGACAGCCACGGTATGGCTACACCTTC. Protein sequence: CAWSKGQPRYGYTF. The V gene is TRBV30, the J gene TRBJ1-2; 7 nucleotides line up with TRBD1. Germline assignment: CDR1 GTSNPN and CDR2 SVGIG (reference sequence). The trim removed 2 bases at V and 5 bases at J, leaving 8 bases unmatched. The CDR3 length is 14 residues.

V is TRBV4-1 and J is TRBJ2-7, with TRBD1 identical over 7 bases. The CDR3 loop spans 13 amino acids. J lost 3 bases, V lost 3 bases, and 2 bases had no gene match. CDR1 is MGHRA and CDR2 is YSYEKL in the germline V gene. The CDR3 region has the DNA TGCGCCAGCAGCCAGCGGACAGGCTACGAGCAGTACTTC. This translates into CASSQRTGYEQYF.

The chain has TRBV6-1 and TRBJ2-2, with D tentatively TRBD2 (6 bases). The CDR3 loop spans 14 amino acids. Germline V gene lookup returns CDR1 MNHNS and CDR2 SASEGT. The V and J ends lost 6 bases and 4 bases respectively, with 12 bases between them. CDR3 in amino acids: CASRGDLGTGELFF. CDR3 nucleotides: TGTGCCAGCAGGGGGGACTTGGGCACCGGGGAGCTGTTTTTT.

The chain recombines TRBV19 with TRBJ1-1, with D possibly being TRBD1 (6 bases). The CDR3 length is 14 residues. Trimming shortened V by 6 bases and J by 1 base, and 12 bases separated the two germline ends. Germline V CDR1 and CDR2: LNHDA, SQIVND (reference sequence). The CDR3 region is CASRLQGSNTEAFF. The CDR3 DNA follows: TGTGCCAGTAGGCTTCAGGGGTCGAACACTGAAGCTTTCTTT.

The chain links TRBV28 to TRBJ2-3; D may be TRBD1 (6 bases). Trimming took 6 bases from V and 5 from J, leaving 24 bases between them. There are 17 residues in the CDR3. In germline, CDR1 is MDHEN, CDR2 SYDVKM. CDR3 amino acids: CASRARAGRGDLDTQYF. In nucleotides, the CDR3 is TGTGCCAGCAGGGCTCGAGCCGGCAGGGGTGACCTAGATACGCAGTATTTT.

Note on this clone: One end of the junction is discordant with germline, which a read error may explain. The V and J genes are TRBV2 and TRBJ2-7; a weak D match, TRBD2 (6 bases). This CDR3 has 11 amino acids. Per the germline V gene, CDR1 is SNHLY and CDR2 is FYNNEI. Here the CDR3 DNA reads TGTGCCAGCAGAGCTTCGGGACTGCAATCCTTC. Protein: CASRASGLQSF.

This chain links TRBV4-3 with TRBJ2-3; 8 nucleotides match TRBD2. Germline CDR1 and CDR2: LGHNA and YSLEER. V was clipped by 3 bases and J by 4 bases; unmatched bases: 9. The CDR3 has 16 amino acids. The CDR3 sequence: CASSQGGLVSADTQYF. The DNA for the CDR3 is TGCGCCAGCAGCCAGGGGGGACTAGTCAGCGCAGATACGCAGTATTTT.

The CDR3, as DNA: TGTGCCAGCAGTTTACGCGACAGGGTTCATGGCTACACCTTC. Translating it yields CASSLRDRVHGYTF. V gene TRBV28 combines with J gene TRBJ1-2; TRBD1 agrees at 7 bases. The germline V gene encodes CDR1 MDHEN and CDR2 SYDVKM. With V trimmed by 2 bases and J by 6 bases, 6 bases remained unmatched. The CDR3 totals 14 residues.

CDR3 nucleotides: TGCGCCAGCAGCGCAGACAGGTCGGGCACAGATACGCAGTATTTT. Its protein product is CASSADRSGTDTQYF. The V gene is TRBV5-1, the J gene TRBJ2-3, with TRBD1 as a possible D gene (6 bases). CDR1 is SGHRS, CDR2 YFSETQ, per germline. V lost 4 bases and J 1 base, leaving 13 bases between the germline ends. CDR3 length: 15 residues. Together with reference TRBV5-1 and TRBJ2-3, the CDR3 gives the full variable domain: KAGVTQTPRYLIKTRGQQVTLSCSPISGHRSVSWYQQTPGQGLQFLFEYFSETQRNKGNFPGRFSGRQFSNSRSEMNVSTLELGDSALYLCASSADRSGTDTQYFGPGTRLTVL.

The J gene is TRBJ2-2, the V gene TRBV6-6; no clear D gene. Germline V gene data show CDR1 as MNHNY and CDR2 as SVGAGI (reference sequence). The CDR3 totals 12 residues. The ends were cut back, 7 bases at V and 1 base at J, with 4 bases in the middle. The CDR3, as DNA: TGTGCCAGCACCCAGAACACCGGGGAGCTGTTTTTT. Its protein is CASTQNTGELFF.

This sequence joins TRBV28 and TRBJ1-2; D unresolved. The germline V gene encodes CDR1 MDHEN and CDR2 SYDVKM. The V end was cut by 3 bases, the J end by 3 bases, with 11 bases between. The CDR3 sequence is 14 residues long. CDR3 coding DNA: TGTGCCAGCAGTTTCGGGGATAGGGACTATGGCTACACCTTC. Translated, it gives CASSFGDRDYGYTF.

This clone was seen only once. V usage is TRBV14 and J usage is TRBJ2-7; TRBD2 matches 9 bases. CDR3 size: 13 residues. In germline, CDR1 is SGHDN, CDR2 FVKESK. V was clipped by 0 bases and J by 7 bases; unmatched bases: 1. The CDR3 sequence is CASSQDLAGEQYF. CDR3 coding DNA: TGTGCCAGCAGCCAAGATCTAGCGGGAGAGCAGTACTTC.

V and J are TRBV30 and TRBJ2-7; the match to TRBD2 covers 8 bases. Germline loops: CDR1 GTSNPN, CDR2 SVGIG (reference sequence). V dropped 0 bases and J dropped 0; count of bases not matched to a gene: 10. This CDR3 has 17 residues. The CDR3 here is CAWSVEAGVPPSYEQYF. CDR3 in DNA: TGTGCCTGGAGTGTAGAAGCGGGAGTTCCGCCCTCCTACGAGCAGTACTTC. The variable domain in full, completed from reference TRBV30 and TRBJ2-7, reads SQTIHQWPATLVQPVGSPLSLECTVEGTSNPNLYWYRQAAGRGLQLLFYSVGIGQISSEVPQNLSASRPQDRQFILSSKKLLLSDSGFYLCAWSVEAGVPPSYEQYFGPGTRLTVT.